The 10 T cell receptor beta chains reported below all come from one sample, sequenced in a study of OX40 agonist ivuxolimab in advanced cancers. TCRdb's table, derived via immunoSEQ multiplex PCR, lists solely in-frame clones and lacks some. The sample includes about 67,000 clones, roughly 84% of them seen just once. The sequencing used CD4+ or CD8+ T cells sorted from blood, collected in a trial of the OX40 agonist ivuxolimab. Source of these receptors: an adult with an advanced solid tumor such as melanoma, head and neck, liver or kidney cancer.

The CDR3 DNA reads TGTGCCAGCAGCTTCATGAGGGGCACAGATACGCAGTATTTT. The encoded protein is CASSFMRGTDTQYF. The genes are TRBV7-6 and TRBJ2-3, with a possible D match to TRBD2 (5 bases). The germline V gene has CDR1 SGHVS and CDR2 FNYEAQ. The ends were cut back, 3 bases at V and 1 base at J, with 8 bases in the middle. The CDR3 totals 14 residues.

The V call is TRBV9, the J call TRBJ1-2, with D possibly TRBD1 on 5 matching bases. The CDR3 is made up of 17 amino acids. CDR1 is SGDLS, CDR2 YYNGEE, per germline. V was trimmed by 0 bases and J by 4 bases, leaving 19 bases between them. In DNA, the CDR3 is TGTGCCAGCAGCGTAGTAGGGGATCCGGGACGCCTCTATGGCTACACCTTC. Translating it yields CASSVVGDPGRLYGYTF.

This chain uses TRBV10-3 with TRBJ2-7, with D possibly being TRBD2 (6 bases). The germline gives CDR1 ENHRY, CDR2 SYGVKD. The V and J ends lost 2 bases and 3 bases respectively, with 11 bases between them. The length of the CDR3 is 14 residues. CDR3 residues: CAISEVEGVYEQYF. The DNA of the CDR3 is TGTGCCATCAGTGAGGTGGAGGGCGTCTACGAGCAGTACTTC.

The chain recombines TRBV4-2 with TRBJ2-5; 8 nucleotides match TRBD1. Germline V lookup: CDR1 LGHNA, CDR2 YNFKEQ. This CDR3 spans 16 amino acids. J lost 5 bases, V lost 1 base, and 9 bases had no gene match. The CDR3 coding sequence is TGTGCCAGCAGCCAAGGCGACAGGGGAAGGGCGGAGACCCAGTACTTC. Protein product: CASSQGDRGRAETQYF.

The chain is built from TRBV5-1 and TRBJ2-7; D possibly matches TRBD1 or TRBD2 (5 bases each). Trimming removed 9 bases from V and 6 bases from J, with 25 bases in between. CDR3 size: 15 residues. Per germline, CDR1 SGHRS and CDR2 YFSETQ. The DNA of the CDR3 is TGCGCCACAAGCTCCTTACCGGGACCGGGGCTCGAGCAGTACTTC. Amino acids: CATSSLPGPGLEQYF.

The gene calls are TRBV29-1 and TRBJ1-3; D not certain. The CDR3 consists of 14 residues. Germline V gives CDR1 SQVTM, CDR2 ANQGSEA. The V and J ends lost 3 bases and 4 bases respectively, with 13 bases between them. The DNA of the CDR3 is TGCAGCGTTGAGTCTCCCGGCGGCGGAAACACCATATATTTT. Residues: CSVESPGGGNTIYF. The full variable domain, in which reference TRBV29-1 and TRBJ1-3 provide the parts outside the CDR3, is SAVISQKPSRDICQRGTSLTIQCQVDSQVTMMFWYRQQPGQSLTLIATANQGSEATYESGFVIDKFPISRPNLTFSTLTVSNMSPEDSSIYLCSVESPGGGNTIYFGEGSWLTVV.

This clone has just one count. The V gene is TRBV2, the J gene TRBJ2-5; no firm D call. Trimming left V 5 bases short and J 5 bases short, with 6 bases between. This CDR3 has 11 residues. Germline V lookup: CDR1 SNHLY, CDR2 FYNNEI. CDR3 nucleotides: TGTGCCAGCAGTCTGGGGGAGACCCAGTACTTC. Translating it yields CASSLGETQYF. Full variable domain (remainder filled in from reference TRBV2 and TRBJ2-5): EPEVTQTPSHQVTQMGQEVILRCVPISNHLYFYWYRQILGQKVEFLVSFYNNEISEKSEIFDDQFSVERPDGSNFTLKIRSTKLEDSAMYFCASSLGETQYFGPGTRLLVL.

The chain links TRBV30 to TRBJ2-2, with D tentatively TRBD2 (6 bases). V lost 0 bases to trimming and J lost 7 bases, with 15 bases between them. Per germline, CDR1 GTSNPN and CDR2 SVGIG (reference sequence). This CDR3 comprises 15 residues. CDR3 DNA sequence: TGTGCCTGGAGTGTGGGGGAGGCGCTTGGCGGGGAGCTGTTTTTT. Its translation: CAWSVGEALGGELFF.

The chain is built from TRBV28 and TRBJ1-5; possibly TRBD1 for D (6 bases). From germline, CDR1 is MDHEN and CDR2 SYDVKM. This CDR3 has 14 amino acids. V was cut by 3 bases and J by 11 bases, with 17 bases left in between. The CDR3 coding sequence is TGTGCCAGCAGTTTGGACTCCGGAGGGGGAACCCAGCATTTT. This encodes CASSLDSGGGTQHF.

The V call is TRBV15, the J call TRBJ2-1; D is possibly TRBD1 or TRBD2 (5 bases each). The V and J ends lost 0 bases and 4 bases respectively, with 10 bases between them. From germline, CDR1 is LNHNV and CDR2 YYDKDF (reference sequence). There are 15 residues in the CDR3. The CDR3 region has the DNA TGTGCCACCAGCAGAGATCTGGGGGAATACAATGAGCAGTTCTTC. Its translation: CATSRDLGEYNEQFF.